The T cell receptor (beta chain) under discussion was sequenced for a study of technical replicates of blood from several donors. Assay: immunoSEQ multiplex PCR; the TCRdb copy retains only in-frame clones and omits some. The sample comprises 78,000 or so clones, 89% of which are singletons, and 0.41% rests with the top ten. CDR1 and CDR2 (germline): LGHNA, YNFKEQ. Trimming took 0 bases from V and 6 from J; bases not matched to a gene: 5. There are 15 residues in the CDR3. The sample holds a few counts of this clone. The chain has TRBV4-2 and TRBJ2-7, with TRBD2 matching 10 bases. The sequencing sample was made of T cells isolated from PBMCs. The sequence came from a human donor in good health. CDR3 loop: CASSQEASGSGEQYF. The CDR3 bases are TGTGCCAGCAGCCAAGAGGCTAGCGGGAGTGGCGAGCAGTACTTC.